This T cell receptor beta chain was identified during a study of T cells in localized non-small cell lung cancer. Study-level points and caveats: Longer overall survival was linked to higher blood T cell density. Peak T cell clonality was found in uninvolved adjacent lung, exceeding tumor. Detection in adjacent lung was observed for a median about 50 of the top 100 tumor clones.

This table comes from immunoSEQ multiplex PCR, and its TCRdb copy is limited to in-frame clones, with some not included. The sample lists about 26,000 clones, roughly four fifths occurring once. In regard to this clone: Its antigen remains unidentified.

CDR1 and CDR2 (germline): SGHRS, YFSETQ. This CDR3 is built from 12 residues. The J segment lost 8 bases and the V segment lost 3 bases, leaving 4 bases of the junction unmatched. This receptor was obtained from a woman aged 35 to 70 with stage I lung adenocarcinoma. This rearrangement joins TRBV5-1 to TRBJ1-2, with TRBD1 matching over 7 bases. Sample: peripheral blood, taken before any cancer treatment. The CDR3 is CASSWTGVGYTF. CDR3 coding DNA: TGCGCCAGCAGCTGGACAGGCGTCGGCTACACCTTC.